The 16 T cell receptor beta chains below all came from one sample that was sequenced in a study of control samples from healthy donors and cancer patients. Sequencing used immunoSEQ multiplex PCR; TCRdb keeps in-frame clones, though not all of them. The table records 100,000 to 150,000 clones, around nine tenths of them present only once. The sequencing sample was made of PBMCs. The receptors were gathered from a man aged 50 or older with head and neck cancer.

This clone was picked up a small number of times. This chain connects TRBV5-4 to TRBJ1-6, with 7 bases fitting TRBD1. With V trimmed by 4 bases and J by 9 bases, 10 bases remained unmatched. There are 15 residues in the CDR3. Germline values: CDR1 SGHNT, CDR2 YYREEE (reference sequence). The CDR3 protein is CASSREGAMGSPLHF. The CDR3 DNA reads TGTGCCAGCAGCCGAGAGGGGGCCATGGGTTCACCCCTCCACTTT. Full variable domain (remainder filled in from reference TRBV5-4 and TRBJ1-6): ETGVTQSPTHLIKTRGQQVTLRCSSQSGHNTVSWYQQALGQGPQFIFQYYREEENGRGNFPPRFSGLQFPNYSSELNVNALELDDSALYLCASSREGAMGSPLHFGNGTRLTVT.

The chain has TRBV10-1 and TRBJ2-7; 7 nucleotides match TRBD1. The germline V gene encodes CDR1 WNHNN and CDR2 SYGVQD (reference sequence). The CDR3 consists of 15 residues. V trimming: 3 bases; J trimming: 6 bases; junction bases outside the gene matches: 11. As DNA, the CDR3 is TGCGCCAGCAGTGAATCAGGGGACAGAGGGGGCGAGCAGTACTTC. Translated: CASSESGDRGGEQYF.

The V call is TRBV12-5, the J call TRBJ2-5; D is possibly TRBD2 (6 bases). Germline CDR1 reads LGHNT; CDR2 reads FRNRAP. The ends were cut back, 1 base at V and 4 bases at J, with 7 bases in the middle. This CDR3 comprises 13 residues. The CDR3 reads CASGLGGGETQYF. The CDR3, as DNA: TGTGCTAGTGGTTTGGGGGGAGGAGAGACCCAGTACTTC.

The V and J genes are TRBV27 and TRBJ2-1, with TRBD2 matching 13 bases. This CDR3 region has 15 residues. The germline CDR1 and CDR2 sequences are MNHEY and SMNVEV (reference sequence). V trimming: 6 bases; J trimming: 6 bases; junction bases outside the gene matches: 5. CDR3 DNA: TGTGCCAGCAGGGCTACTAGCGGGGGGGCCAATGAGCAGTTCTTC. Its protein product is CASRATSGGANEQFF.

V usage is TRBV7-8 and J usage is TRBJ2-2; the D is unclear. The CDR3 consists of 13 residues. V was cut by 3 bases and J by 3 bases, with 5 bases left in between. Germline V gene sequence: CDR1 SGHVS, CDR2 FQNEAQ. CDR3 sequence: CASSFTYTGELFF. The CDR3 nucleotides are TGTGCCAGCAGCTTTACATACACCGGGGAGCTGTTTTTT.

The J gene is TRBJ2-1, the V gene TRBV28; tentatively, D is TRBD1 or TRBD2 (6 bases each). Trimming took off 7 bases at V and 5 bases at J, with 18 bases between the two ends. CDR1 is MDHEN and CDR2 is SYDVKM in the germline V gene. The CDR3 is made up of 15 amino acids. This chain's CDR3 is CASIVGGAGDNEQFF. The CDR3 DNA reads TGTGCCAGCATCGTGGGCGGGGCAGGGGACAATGAGCAGTTCTTC.

The chain combines TRBV10-3 with TRBJ1-1; D not certain. The CDR3 extends over 11 amino acids. The V and J ends lost 8 bases and 5 bases respectively, with 9 bases between them. Germline CDR1 reads ENHRY; CDR2 reads SYGVKD. The DNA of the CDR3 is TGTGCCATCCGGATCGGGACTGAAGCTTTCTTT. Translating it yields CAIRIGTEAFF.

This clone has just one count. The V call is TRBV18, the J call TRBJ1-2, with D possibly being TRBD1 (6 bases). This CDR3 has 19 amino acids. V lost 0 bases and J lost 1, with 21 bases in between. CDR1 and CDR2 from the germline V gene are KGHSH and LQKENI. CDR3 in DNA: TGTGCCAGCTCACCACCATTTAGAGACAGGTCCATATATAACTATGGCTACACCTTC. Its protein is CASSPPFRDRSIYNYGYTF. Combining the CDR3 with reference TRBV18 and TRBJ1-2 gives the whole variable domain NAGVMQNPRHLVRRRGQEARLRCSPMKGHSHVYWYRQLPEEGLKFMVYLQKENIIDESGMPKERFSAEFPKEGPSILRIQQVVRGDSAAYFCASSPPFRDRSIYNYGYTFGSGTRLTVV.

This sequence joins TRBV25-1 and TRBJ2-1, with a weak D call TRBD1 (7 bases). V shed 0 bases and J shed 10 bases, with 13 bases lying between them. The CDR3 has 14 residues. The germline CDR1 and CDR2 sequences are MGHDK and SYGVNS. CDR3 DNA sequence: TGTGCCAGCAGTGAATACGATGGAGGGGGCGAGCAGTTCTTC. Translated, it gives CASSEYDGGGEQFF.

This rearrangement joins TRBV28 to TRBJ2-5, with 9 bases identical to TRBD1. V lost 2 bases, J lost 5 bases, and 3 bases stayed unmatched. CDR3 length equals 14 residues. Germline V gene sequence: CDR1 MDHEN, CDR2 SYDVKM. The CDR3 sequence: CASSLTGGRETQYF. The CDR3 DNA reads TGTGCCAGCAGTTTAACAGGGGGCCGGGAGACCCAGTACTTC.

The rearrangement uses TRBV7-2 and TRBJ2-2; tentative D call: TRBD2 (7 bases). The CDR3 runs 17 residues. Trimming left V 6 bases short and J 0 bases short, with 17 bases between. Germline-derived CDR1 and CDR2 are SGHTA and FQGNSA. CDR3: CASSPWGLAANTGELFF. DNA of the CDR3: TGTGCCAGCAGTCCCTGGGGGCTAGCGGCGAACACCGGGGAGCTGTTTTTT.

This clone occurred a few times. The chain has TRBV6-5 and TRBJ1-2, with TRBD1 matching 7 bases. The CDR3 sequence is 12 residues long. CDR1 is MNHEY, CDR2 SVGAGI, per germline. V was clipped by 4 bases and J by 7 bases; unmatched bases: 3. The CDR3 loop reads CASSSTGFGYTF. The DNA for the CDR3 is TGTGCCAGCAGTTCGACAGGGTTTGGCTACACCTTC.

The chain has TRBV6-6 and TRBJ1-1, with D perhaps TRBD1 (5 bases). V was clipped by 2 bases and J by 1 base, with 8 bases between them. The CDR3 is made up of 14 amino acids. Germline V gene sequence: CDR1 MNHNY, CDR2 SVGAGI (reference sequence). The CDR3 DNA follows: TGTGCCAGCAGTTACACCCAGGGGAACACTGAAGCTTTCTTT. Amino acid sequence: CASSYTQGNTEAFF.

A single count supports this clone. The chain couples TRBV19 to TRBJ2-1; the D gene is possibly TRBD1 (6 bases). CDR1 LNHDA and CDR2 SQIVND come from the germline V gene (reference sequence). The CDR3 runs 14 residues. V was shortened by 7 bases and J by 4 bases, with 14 bases between the two germline ends. In nucleotides, the CDR3 is TGTGCCAGTACCCCGCAGGGGATTTACAATGAGCAGTTCTTC. Protein product: CASTPQGIYNEQFF. Full variable domain (rest looked up from reference TRBV19 and TRBJ2-1): DGGITQSPKYLFRKEGQNVTLSCEQNLNHDAMYWYRQDPGQGLRLIYYSQIVNDFQKGDIAEGYSVSREKKESFPLTVTSAQKNPTAFYLCASTPQGIYNEQFFGPGTRLTVL.

This sequence joins TRBV27 and TRBJ2-7; D gene ambiguous. CDR1 is MNHEY and CDR2 is SMNVEV in the germline V gene (reference sequence). There are 14 residues in the CDR3. V gave up 6 bases and J gave up 3 bases, with 15 bases separating them. The CDR3 loop is CASSLKTPYYEQYF. The CDR3 coding sequence is TGTGCCAGCAGCCTAAAGACCCCTTACTACGAGCAGTACTTC.

The chain has TRBV7-9 and TRBJ1-1; 12 nucleotides match TRBD1. V gave up 4 bases and J gave up 1 base; unmatched junction bases: 7. The CDR3 has 17 residues. Germline V gene sequence: CDR1 SEHNR, CDR2 FQNEAQ (reference sequence). This CDR3 reads CASSWPGQGAANTEAFF. In DNA form, the CDR3 reads TGTGCCAGCAGCTGGCCGGGACAGGGGGCGGCGAACACTGAAGCTTTCTTT.